This TCR beta chain came from a study of OX40 agonist ivuxolimab in advanced cancers. About the investigation overall: Ivuxolimab was a fully human IgG2 agonistic monoclonal antibody targeting the costimulatory receptor OX40 (CD134). Of the 50 to 55 dose-escalation patients, hepatocellular carcinoma was present in about 20, melanoma in approximately 15, renal cell carcinoma in 9 and head and neck cancer in 9. Three dose-escalation patients achieved partial responses, one with hepatocellular carcinoma and two with cutaneous melanoma. Intravenous ivuxolimab was administered to patients every 2 weeks at six dose levels: 0.01, 0.1, 0.3, 1.5, 3 and 10 mg/kg. Peripheral TCRbeta sequencing was intended to test whether TCR sequence diversity was altered and clonal T-cell expansion was caused by ivuxolimab. Patients were allowed to have had prior anti-PD-1, anti-PD-L1 or anti-CTLA-4 therapy, and approximately 41% of the dose-escalation patients had previously received checkpoint inhibitors. The paper reports the monotherapy dose-escalation portion (N ≈ 50 patients) of the phase I ivuxolimab trial. In the dose-escalation cohort, 82.7% of patients were male, and the mean age was about 55 years, with a range of about 23 to 80.

The research as a whole found: Low levels of normalized T-cell clonal expansion were also seen in some patients who did not respond. On average, CD8+ T cells showed more expanded clones than CD4+ T cells after ivuxolimab. Clonal expansion of both CD4+ and CD8+ blood T cells was observed from baseline to week 6 at doses 0.1 to 3.0 mg/kg. Antigen specificity was not determined for the clonally expanded peripheral T cells. In the 0.1-3.0 mg/kg groups, partial responders had among the lowest normalized peripheral clonal expansion, particularly in CD8+ T cells.

Details on this clone: No antigen is known for it. Per-nucleotide qualities are absent, and no much larger clonotype sits a single base away.

To sequence the TCRbeta CDR3 region, genomic DNA was isolated from the sorted cells. TCRbeta CDR3 regions were sequenced using the immunoSEQ Assay. TCRdb took over this immuneACCESS table, retaining in-frame rearrangements with V and J assigned. Such tables are incomplete; in checked studies, under half of the missing clones stem from an unresolved V gene, and the remainder is unexplained. This sample is represented by 55,000 to 80,000 clones; about 86% of them were singletons. The ten largest clones capture less than 3% of the sample. Patients with a history of autoimmune disease or receiving systemic immunosuppression were excluded from the trial. Peripheral blood for TCR sequencing was drawn from every dose cohort at baseline, at cycle 4 day 1 and at cycle 7 day 1. Samples were obtained from an open-label, multicenter, first-in-human phase I dose-escalation trial of ivuxolimab. Adults with locally advanced or metastatic head and neck squamous cell, hepatocellular, melanoma or renal cell carcinoma were enrolled in the trial. Before TCR sequencing, CD4+ T cells and CD8+ T cells were sorted from peripheral blood as separate populations.

The material was CD4+ or CD8+ T cells sorted from blood, obtained in a trial of the OX40 agonist ivuxolimab. The sequence was obtained from an adult with an advanced solid tumor such as melanoma, head and neck, liver or kidney cancer.

The bases read TGTGCCAGCAGCTTAGAGACGGCGGGAGTTGGGGAGACCCAGTACTTC. Translated, this is CASSLETAGVGETQYF. The V gene is TRBV11-3 and the J gene is TRBJ2-5, and TRBD2 aligns with 7 junction nucleotides. V is trimmed back by 0 bases and J by 5 bases, and the junction contains 9 bases that no gene match accounts for. CDR1 and CDR2 are drawn from the germline V gene: SGHNT, YENEEA. From the cysteine through the phenylalanine, the CDR3 covers 16 amino acids. The only DNA kept is the CDR3, 48 bases in frame from the first base.